The T cell receptor (beta chain) described here comes from a study of monozygotic twins with inflammatory bowel disease (dated by TCRdb to the late 2010s). Regarding the complete study: The full study comprised around 28 monozygotic twin pairs: nine German pairs (four IBD-concordant, five IBD-discordant) and 19 IBD-discordant Danish pairs. Each individual had, on average, about 151 000 unique TCRalpha sequences and 181 000 unique TCRbeta sequences available for analysis. Disease-associated traits were sought mainly through comparisons between IBD patients and their genetically identical healthy co-twins within discordant pairs. The research as a whole found: Because patients received different immunosuppressive treatments, the repertoires may have picked up extra background noise and variability between individuals. Compared with healthy twins, IBD patients had fewer clonotypes in common with other individuals, a difference most pronounced in patients showing signs of disease activity. No single strong signal or clonotype linked to IBD turned up in the results, so the idea that one exists was not supported. A decrease in TCRbeta repertoire diversity, as measured by inverse Simpson index, was observed in IBD patients compared with their healthy co-twins. Distinction between different T cell subtypes could not be achieved in the analysis. Repertoire similarity did not differ between concordant and discordant twins, which could be due to limited statistical power.

The protocol used for the library was 5' RACE. Preparation of each TCR library used roughly 3.5 ug of total RNA. For each sample, cDNA synthesis was carried out in eight separate reactions using SMARTScribe reverse transcriptase. During cDNA synthesis, template switching introduced unique molecular identifiers that contained a 6-nucleotide sample barcode. Amplification of TCRalpha and TCRbeta cDNA involved two nested PCRs of 16 and 9 cycles, and each PCR was followed by bead purification. Before amplification, cDNA was treated with uracil DNA-glycosylase and purified using the QIAquick PCR purification kit. The second PCR was the step at which Illumina TruSeq-compatible adapters and sample-specific barcodes were added. TapeStation and Qubit were used to check library quality and concentration, and 5 ng of each library went into the pool. Sequencing of the pooled libraries was done on an Illumina HiSeq2500 single-index Rapid Run using custom sequencing primers and 2 x 100 bp reads. Per the original workflow: PCR and sequencing errors were corrected by UMI-based consensus assembly using MiGEC version 1.2.6. MiXCR version 2.1.1 handled V(D)J alignment, clonotype assembly and CDR3 extraction. Gene usage, clonotype sharing and MAIT/NKT TCR abundance were normalised by analysing the top 1000, 10 000 and 20 000 clonotypes per sample. After downsampling to 27 000 UMIs, diversity was calculated as the inverse Simpson index using the vegan R package. Paired Mann-Whitney U tests were applied to discordant twin pairs, and Benjamini-Hochberg correction was used for multiple testing. One entry per CDR3 protein sequence results from the TCRdb reprocessing of the reads, with DNA left out. V and J calls and clone size were set by TCRdb, not the authors. This sample's table carries approximately 380,000 distinct CDR3 sequences. Around 2.6% of the sample is in the top ten clones.

From each donor, a roughly 2.4 ml peripheral blood sample was collected into PAXgene tubes and kept at -80 degrees C. Without T cell sorting, total RNA was isolated from whole blood using the PAXgene blood miRNA kit on an automated QIAcube. Peripheral blood from monozygotic twin pairs who were concordant or discordant for inflammatory bowel disease underwent deep TCRalpha and TCRbeta repertoire profiling using unique molecular barcoding. Smoking habits were recorded for all twin pairs, with individuals classified as current, former or never smokers. The germline V gene gives CDR1 as SQVTM and CDR2 as ANQGSEA. Including the terminal cysteine and phenylalanine, the CDR3 comprises 13 residues. The coding DNA is unavailable. For this clonotype: The antigen it recognizes is unknown.

The clonotype originates from a human donor with ulcerative colitis or Crohn's disease, or a healthy co-twin of an affected twin (not recorded which). This chain joins TRBV29-1 to TRBJ2-7; TCRdb names TRBD1, which stays unverified in the absence of DNA. The material sequenced was blood. The CDR3 loop reads CSVGARGSGEQYF.